Listed below are T cell receptor beta chains from one sample, sequenced in a study of blood T cell repertoires in COVID-19. Here immunoSEQ multiplex PCR was the method, and the copy in TCRdb shows in-frame clones only, minus some. The sample consists of approximately 60,000 clones, around 87% of them appearing once. The material sequenced was peripheral blood. The receptors stem from a man between 60 and 75 years old with active or convalescent COVID-19. The CDR3 runs from the conserved cysteine through the conserved F or W. Fields, in order: V gene, clone size, D gene, J gene, CDR3 protein, CDR3 DNA. The D gene is left open where the match is weak. Not all rows give a size; the values are once, few, many and, for expanded clones, a class.

TRBV2	.	TRBD2	TRBJ2-5	CATGTSGETQYF	TGTGCGACGGGGACTAGCGGCGAGACCCAGTACTTC
TRBV29-1	once	TRBD1	TRBJ1-5	CSVGGGGQPQHF	TGCAGCGTTGGAGGGGGCGGTCAGCCCCAGCATTTT
TRBV5-1	.	TRBD1	TRBJ1-1	CASSSGTGGFVAEAFF	TGCGCCAGCAGTTCCGGGACAGGGGGATTTGTCGCTGAAGCTTTCTTT
TRBV6-5	once	TRBD1	TRBJ1-5	CASSWDSDQPQHF	TGTGCCAGCAGTTGGGACAGCGATCAGCCCCAGCATTTT
TRBV6-5	.	.	TRBJ2-6	CASSYSQISGANVLTF	TGTGCCAGCAGTTACTCTCAGATCTCTGGGGCCAACGTCCTGACTTTC
TRBV5-6	.	.	TRBJ1-5	CASSLGPPNQPQHF	TGTGCCAGCAGCTTGGGGCCACCAAATCAGCCCCAGCATTTT
TRBV5-1	.	.	TRBJ1-1	CASSLESGVGTEAFF	TGCGCCAGCAGCTTGGAGTCAGGGGTCGGAACTGAAGCTTTCTTT
TRBV4-1	.	TRBD2	TRBJ2-1	CASSQAAHLAGVYNEQFF	TGCGCCAGCAGCCAAGCGGCCCATTTGGCGGGGGTCTACAATGAGCAGTTCTTC
TRBV7-2	once	TRBD1	TRBJ2-3	CASSLPGTGKYQYF	TGTGCCAGCAGCTTACCAGGGACAGGGAAGTATCAGTATTTT
TRBV6-2/TRBV6-3	.	.	TRBJ2-1	CASSYSGGAVEQFF	TGTGCCAGCAGTTACTCAGGGGGAGCGGTTGAGCAGTTCTTC
TRBV27	.	.	TRBJ2-1	CASSFFLGGLTYNEQFF	TGTGCCAGCAGTTTTTTCCTGGGCGGACTAACCTACAATGAGCAGTTCTTC
TRBV5-6	.	TRBD1	TRBJ1-2	CASSSGGASREIGYTF	TGTGCCAGCAGCTCAGGGGGCGCTTCACGGGAAATTGGCTACACCTTC
TRBV24-1	.	TRBD2	TRBJ2-2	CATSPSPTGGNTGELFF	TGTGCCACCAGTCCCTCCCCGACGGGGGGGAACACCGGGGAGCTGTTTTTT
TRBV5-1	.	TRBD1	TRBJ1-1	CASSLRLQGTREAFF	TGCGCCAGCAGCTTGCGCCTACAGGGGACGCGGGAAGCTTTCTTT
TRBV19	.	.	TRBJ1-2	CASSEQKFYGYTF	TGTGCCAGTAGTGAACAGAAGTTCTATGGCTACACCTTC
TRBV5-1	.	.	TRBJ2-5	CASSLVPRGGETQYF	TGCGCCAGCAGCTTGGTCCCCAGGGGCGGGGAGACCCAGTACTTC
TRBV2	.	TRBD1	TRBJ1-2	CASSADRGDYGYTF	TGTGCCAGCAGTGCGGACAGGGGTGACTATGGCTACACCTTC
TRBV13	.	TRBD2	TRBJ2-7	CASSLARGGRGYEQYF	TGTGCCAGCAGCTTAGCGAGGGGCGGGAGAGGATACGAGCAGTACTTC
TRBV12-5	.	.	TRBJ2-1	CASGFLVNEQFF	TGTGCTAGTGGTTTCTTAGTCAATGAGCAGTTCTTC
TRBV19	.	TRBD1	TRBJ2-7	CASRRGTGTYEQYF	TGTGCCAGTAGGAGAGGGACAGGAACCTACGAGCAGTACTTC
TRBV5-1	.	.	TRBJ1-1	CASSLIATKKVRAEAFF	TGCGCCAGCAGCTTGATAGCCACCAAGAAGGTACGAGCTGAAGCTTTCTTT
TRBV5-5	.	TRBD1	TRBJ2-7	CASSLAAGGLYEQYF	TGTGCCAGCAGCTTGGCGGCAGGGGGATTATACGAGCAGTACTTC
TRBV7-2	.	TRBD2	TRBJ2-2	CASSLDELAGANGELFF	TGTGCCAGCAGCTTAGACGAACTAGCGGGGGCCAACGGGGAGCTGTTTTTT
TRBV5-5	.	.	TRBJ1-1	CASSLTGWETEAFF	TGTGCCAGCAGCTTGACAGGGTGGGAGACTGAAGCTTTCTTT
TRBV27	.	TRBD1	TRBJ1-2	CASRSDRVSGYTF	TGTGCCAGCAGATCGGACAGGGTCTCTGGCTACACCTTC
TRBV9	few	.	TRBJ2-7	CASSVLDTFYEQYF	TGTGCCAGCAGCGTTTTGGACACTTTCTACGAGCAGTACTTC
TRBV7-6	.	TRBD1	TRBJ2-5	CASSLTWDRSETQYF	TGTGCCAGCAGCTTAACCTGGGACAGGTCAGAGACCCAGTACTTC
TRBV6-2/TRBV6-3	.	TRBD1	TRBJ1-2	CASSFVTTGGGYTF	TGTGCCAGCAGTTTCGTCACGACAGGGGGGGGCTACACCTTC
TRBV15	.	TRBD1	TRBJ2-7	CATSRGGTGVYEQYF	TGTGCCACCAGCAGAGGTGGGACAGGGGTTTACGAGCAGTACTTC
TRBV7-3	.	.	TRBJ2-1	CASSFDSNEQFF	TGTGCCAGCAGCTTCGACAGCAATGAGCAGTTCTTC
TRBV7-8	.	TRBD1	TRBJ1-3	CASSSGTGSGNTIYF	TGTGCCAGCAGCTCCGGGACAGGGTCTGGAAACACCATATATTTT